Below are 26 T cell receptor beta chains sequenced from a single sample in a study of OX40 agonist ivuxolimab in advanced cancers. Assay used: immunoSEQ multiplex PCR; TCRdb lists only in-frame clones, some missing. The sample records almost 85,000 clones, roughly nine tenths being singletons. Sequences were derived from CD4+ or CD8+ T cells sorted from blood, sampled in a trial of the OX40 agonist ivuxolimab. Receptor source: an adult with an advanced solid tumor such as melanoma, head and neck, liver or kidney cancer.

This chain connects TRBV5-6 to TRBJ1-1; D is undetermined. Germline CDR1 and CDR2: SGHDT and YYEEEE. The CDR3 sequence is 16 residues long. Trimming removed 1 base from V and 5 bases from J, with 18 bases in between. DNA for the CDR3: TGTGCCAGCAGCTTGTTATTGGCCCCCACGGGGACTGAAGCTTTCTTT. Translation gives CASSLLLAPTGTEAFF. The full variable domain, rest sourced from reference TRBV5-6 and TRBJ1-1, is DAGVTQSPTHLIKTRGQQVTLRCSPKSGHDTVSWYQQALGQGPQFIFQYYEEEERQRGNFPDRFSGHQFPNYSSELNVNALLLGDSALYLCASSLLLAPTGTEAFFGQGTRLTVV.

This clone was recorded only once. V is TRBV2 and J is TRBJ2-2; TRBD1 is a possible D gene (6 bases). With 7 bases removed from V and 2 bases from J, the gap between germline ends came to 14 bases. Germline loops: CDR1 SNHLY, CDR2 FYNNEI. The CDR3 covers 15 residues. In DNA form, the CDR3 reads TGTGCCAGCACCAGAGGGACATTTAACACCGGGGAGCTGTTTTTT. Protein: CASTRGTFNTGELFF.

The CDR3, as DNA: TGTGCCAGCTCACCAGGGGCGGGCCTCTCCTACGAGCAGTACTTC. Translated, it gives CASSPGAGLSYEQYF. The gene calls are TRBV18 and TRBJ2-7, with D perhaps TRBD1 or TRBD2 (5 bases each). CDR3 length equals 15 residues. The germline V gene encodes CDR1 KGHSH and CDR2 LQKENI. V was trimmed by 2 bases and J by 0 bases, leaving 11 bases between them.

The CDR3 nucleotides are TGTGCCAGCTCACCCTCGACTACCCACCACACAGATACGCAGTATTTT. Its protein product is CASSPSTTHHTDTQYF. V is TRBV18 and J is TRBJ2-3; TRBD2 is a possible D gene (5 bases). The CDR3 is 16 amino acids. The germline CDR1 and CDR2 sequences are KGHSH and LQKENI. Deletions cut 3 bases from V and 2 bases from J, with 15 bases between.

The genes are TRBV5-1 and TRBJ2-7; maybe TRBD1 (6 bases). There are 16 residues in the CDR3. V gave up 0 bases and J gave up 6 bases, with 19 bases separating them. CDR1 is SGHRS, CDR2 YFSETQ, per germline. The CDR3 bases are TGCGCCAGCAGCTTGGTTCCCGGGTCGAGAGGGGGCGAGCAGTACGTC. It specifies CASSLVPGSRGGEQYV.

The chain has TRBV9 and TRBJ2-3, with 9 bases fitting TRBD1. The trim removed 4 bases at V and 4 bases at J, leaving 10 bases unmatched. The CDR3 has 16 amino acids. CDR1 and CDR2 (germline): SGDLS, YYNGEE. The CDR3 reads CASSIFTGGGADTQYF. For the CDR3, the DNA is TGTGCCAGCAGCATTTTTACAGGGGGCGGGGCAGATACGCAGTATTTT.

The chain joins TRBV27 to TRBJ1-1; perhaps TRBD1 as D (6 bases). V lost 5 bases to trimming and J lost 7 bases, with 14 bases between them. Germline CDR1 MNHEY, CDR2 SMNVEV (reference sequence). The CDR3 covers 13 residues. This CDR3 is CASSPSDRLEAFF. In DNA, the CDR3 is TGTGCCAGCAGTCCATCGGACAGACTTGAAGCTTTCTTT.

The J gene is TRBJ1-1, the V gene TRBV10-3, with D uncertain. Per the germline V gene, CDR1 is ENHRY and CDR2 is SYGVKD. V was clipped by 1 base and J by 0 bases, with 12 bases between them. The CDR3 runs to 16 residues. The CDR3 bases are TGTGCCATCAGTGAGTATGGCCCAGCATTGAACACTGAAGCTTTCTTT. This codes for CAISEYGPALNTEAFF.

The chain employs TRBV7-8 and TRBJ2-2; 9 nucleotides align to TRBD1. Germline loops: CDR1 SGHVS, CDR2 FQNEAQ. After removal of 5 bases from V and 4 bases from J, the junction contained 5 bases not matched to a gene. This CDR3 region has 15 residues. CDR3 region: CASSQRDRATGELFF. The CDR3, as DNA: TGTGCCAGCAGCCAAAGGGACAGGGCCACCGGGGAGCTGTTTTTT. Full variable domain (rest looked up from reference TRBV7-8 and TRBJ2-2): GAGVSQSPRYKVAKRGQDVALRCDPISGHVSLFWYQQALGQGPEFLTYFQNEAQLDKSGLPSDRFFAERPEGSVSTLKIQRTQQEDSAVYLCASSQRDRATGELFFGEGSRLTVL.

The chain joins TRBV18 to TRBJ1-2; 12 bases are a match to TRBD1. The germline V gene has CDR1 KGHSH and CDR2 LQKENI. Trimming removed 3 bases from V and 0 bases from J; junction bases left unmatched: 8. The CDR3 has 18 amino acids. CDR3 sequence (DNA): TGTGCCAGCTCACCCGTTTCGGGACAGGGGGCACCTAACTATGGCTACACCTTC. Amino acids: CASSPVSGQGAPNYGYTF.

The V and J genes are TRBV7-6 and TRBJ2-3; the match to TRBD1 covers 7 bases. After removal of 1 base from V and 2 bases from J, the junction contained 9 bases not matched to a gene. The CDR3 has 17 residues. Germline V lookup: CDR1 SGHVS, CDR2 FNYEAQ. CDR3 DNA: TGTGCCAGCAGCTTAGAAATGACAGGGCGCCTCACAGATACGCAGTATTTT. Translating it yields CASSLEMTGRLTDTQYF.

The chain couples TRBV5-4 to TRBJ2-3; no clear D. In germline, CDR1 is SGHNT, CDR2 YYREEE (reference sequence). The CDR3 runs to 13 residues. Between the trimmed V and J ends, which lost 0 bases and 4 bases, there was a span of 6 bases. The CDR3 protein is CASSLVGADTQYF. CDR3 coding DNA: TGTGCCAGCAGCTTGGTCGGAGCAGATACGCAGTATTTT.

V is TRBV4-2 and J is TRBJ2-6; 7 bases are shared with TRBD1. CDR3 size: 19 residues. Germline-derived CDR1 and CDR2 are LGHNA and YNFKEQ. V lost 4 bases and J lost 0; bases outside the gene matches: 12. The CDR3 sequence is CASSLDSGQSFSGANVLTF. The DNA for the CDR3 is TGTGCCAGCAGCCTTGACTCGGGACAGAGCTTCTCTGGGGCCAACGTCCTGACTTTC.

This CDR3 reads CASSSGLGSYNEQFF. The CDR3 DNA reads TGTGCCAGCAGCTCCGGACTAGGTTCCTACAATGAGCAGTTCTTC. This chain connects TRBV7-3 to TRBJ2-1; 7 bases agree with TRBD2. There are 15 residues in the CDR3. In germline, CDR1 is SGHTA, CDR2 FQGTGA. The trim removed 4 bases at V and 1 base at J, leaving 4 bases unmatched.

This clone appeared once. The CDR3 loop reads CASSLGGDTQYF. The CDR3 coding sequence is TGCGCCAGCAGCTTGGGGGGCGATACGCAGTATTTT. The V call is TRBV5-1, the J call TRBJ2-3; possible D gene TRBD1, 5 bases. Looked up from germline, CDR1 is SGHRS and CDR2 is YFSETQ. V lost 0 bases and J lost 6, with 5 bases in between. The CDR3 has 12 residues.

The V and J genes are TRBV7-9 and TRBJ1-2; D is unclear. CDR3 length equals 15 residues. Trimming stripped 2 bases from V and 0 bases from J, with 10 bases between. Germline CDR1 and CDR2: SEHNR and FQNEAQ (reference sequence). The CDR3 DNA follows: TGTGCCAGCAGCTTATTGGACGGCACTAACTATGGCTACACCTTC. It encodes CASSLLDGTNYGYTF.

The sample holds one count of this clone. This chain connects TRBV10-2 to TRBJ2-7; TRBD2 aligns across 7 bases. With 6 bases clipped from V and 0 bases from J, the junction kept 14 bases outside the gene matches. The germline gives CDR1 WSHSY, CDR2 SAAADI. This CDR3 contains 17 residues. CDR3 sequence reads: CASRRSFSRTSSYEQYV. The CDR3 region has the DNA TGCGCCAGCAGAAGAAGTTTTTCTAGGACTAGCTCCTACGAGCAGTACGTC.

The chain is built from TRBV19 and TRBJ2-6, with a possible D match to TRBD2 (5 bases). Trimming removed 8 bases from V and 0 bases from J, with 14 bases in between. This CDR3 is 16 amino acids long. Germline values: CDR1 LNHDA, CDR2 SQIVND (reference sequence). CDR3: CASYTGSHSGANVLTF. The DNA for the CDR3 is TGTGCCAGTTACACGGGGTCGCACTCTGGGGCCAACGTCCTGACTTTC.

V usage is TRBV4-1 and J usage is TRBJ2-3, with 9 nucleotides matching TRBD2. The junction had 14 bases not matched to a gene; V was cut back by 7 bases and J by 9 bases. Germline V gene sequence: CDR1 MGHRA, CDR2 YSYEKL. The CDR3 runs to 15 residues. The CDR3 DNA reads as TGCGCCAGCACCCAGCTAGCGGGGATCAGCCTGACGCAGTATTTT. Protein product: CASTQLAGISLTQYF.

This clone was found once. V is TRBV7-2 and J is TRBJ2-6; weak D call: TRBD2 (6 bases). Trimming shortened V by 1 base and J by 4 bases, and 11 bases separated the two germline ends. The germline CDR1 and CDR2 sequences are SGHTA and FQGNSA. The CDR3 contains 16 residues. The CDR3 nucleotides are TGTGCCAGCAGCTTAGTTGCGGGGCCCGGGGCCAACGTCCTGACTTTC. Translated: CASSLVAGPGANVLTF.

This clone has a single count. The V and J genes are TRBV7-2 and TRBJ2-3, with TRBD2 as a possible D gene (5 bases). In germline, CDR1 is SGHTA, CDR2 FQGNSA. Trimming removed 8 bases from V and 0 bases from J, with 9 bases in between. The CDR3 extends over 13 amino acids. The CDR3 is CASQTRSTDTQYF. For the CDR3, the DNA is TGTGCCAGCCAAACTAGAAGCACAGATACGCAGTATTTT.

The rearrangement joins TRBV7-9 to TRBJ1-2, with no clear D. The CDR3 contains 13 residues. Germline-derived CDR1 and CDR2 are SEHNR and FQNEAQ (reference sequence). Trimming took 3 bases from V and 4 from J, leaving 9 bases between them. CDR3 loop: CASSLGRTYGYTF. The CDR3 DNA sequence: TGTGCCAGCAGCTTGGGGAGAACCTATGGCTACACCTTC.

The chain combines TRBV5-1 with TRBJ2-7; 7 nucleotides match TRBD2. The germline gives CDR1 SGHRS, CDR2 YFSETQ. The CDR3 contains 12 residues. The J segment lost 1 base and the V segment lost 5 bases, leaving 0 bases of the junction unmatched. In DNA form, the CDR3 reads TGCGCCAGCAGGGGGGGGTCCTACGAGCAGTACTTC. It specifies CASRGGSYEQYF.

The chain employs TRBV7-8 and TRBJ1-2; D unclear. The germline CDR1 and CDR2 sequences are SGHVS and FQNEAQ. Trimming left V 1 base short and J 7 bases short, with 7 bases between. The CDR3 extends over 12 amino acids. The DNA of the CDR3 is TGTGCCAGCAGCTTAGTCGAAGGTGGCTACACCTTC. Its translation: CASSLVEGGYTF.

The chain is built from TRBV9 and TRBJ2-3; TRBD1 matches at 7 bases. The J segment lost 6 bases and the V segment lost 4 bases, leaving 8 bases of the junction unmatched. CDR3 length: 14 residues. The V gene's germline CDR1 is SGDLS and CDR2 YYNGEE. The DNA of the CDR3 is TGTGCCAGCAGCCCAAGCCTAGGGGGCGATACGCAGTATTTT. Its protein product is CASSPSLGGDTQYF. The full variable domain, completed using reference TRBV9 and TRBJ2-3, is DSGVTQTPKHLITATGQRVTLRCSPRSGDLSVYWYQQSLDQGLQFLIQYYNGEERAKGNILERFSAQQFPDLHSELNLSSLELGDSALYFCASSPSLGGDTQYFGPGTRLTVL.

The chain has TRBV7-8 and TRBJ2-2; D remains unclear. Trimming left V 1 base short and J 3 bases short, with 9 bases between. The CDR3 length is 15 residues. The germline CDR1 and CDR2 sequences are SGHVS and FQNEAQ. The CDR3 region has the DNA TGTGCCAGCAGCTTAGATGTTACGGACACCGGGGAGCTGTTTTTT. Amino acid sequence: CASSLDVTDTGELFF. Full variable domain (missing parts from reference TRBV7-8 and TRBJ2-2): GAGVSQSPRYKVAKRGQDVALRCDPISGHVSLFWYQQALGQGPEFLTYFQNEAQLDKSGLPSDRFFAERPEGSVSTLKIQRTQQEDSAVYLCASSLDVTDTGELFFGEGSRLTVL.